This note documents a single T cell receptor (beta chain) sequence. Its antigen is unknown. The entry originates in a study of PD-L1 blockade in urothelial cancer. Across the whole study: About 90% of the 29 patients were males with bladder-origin urothelial cancer. Previous chemotherapy exposure amounted to 0 to 3 regimens for patients. Findings and caveats of the study: At 3 weeks on treatment, tumor-associated clones expanded more with durable benefit.

This CDR3 has 12 residues. CDR1 is LNHNV and CDR2 is YYDKDF in the germline V gene (reference sequence). J gave up 6 bases and V 8 bases, and 2 bases lay outside the gene matches. Measured with immunoSEQ multiplex PCR; TCRdb has only the in-frame clones, and not every one. The sample has about 100,000 clones; 90% to 95% are singletons. Sampling of each patient yielded between 1 and 8 specimens, collected pretreatment and on-treatment. The sequencing here drew on PBMCs, taken around atezolizumab (anti-PD-L1) treatment. The sequence came from a woman aged 80 or older with urothelial cancer. The genes are TRBV15 and TRBJ2-2, with 8 bases lining up with TRBD2. CDR3 loop: CATRGGSGELFF. As DNA, the CDR3 is TGTGCCACCCGCGGGGGGTCCGGGGAGCTGTTTTTT.